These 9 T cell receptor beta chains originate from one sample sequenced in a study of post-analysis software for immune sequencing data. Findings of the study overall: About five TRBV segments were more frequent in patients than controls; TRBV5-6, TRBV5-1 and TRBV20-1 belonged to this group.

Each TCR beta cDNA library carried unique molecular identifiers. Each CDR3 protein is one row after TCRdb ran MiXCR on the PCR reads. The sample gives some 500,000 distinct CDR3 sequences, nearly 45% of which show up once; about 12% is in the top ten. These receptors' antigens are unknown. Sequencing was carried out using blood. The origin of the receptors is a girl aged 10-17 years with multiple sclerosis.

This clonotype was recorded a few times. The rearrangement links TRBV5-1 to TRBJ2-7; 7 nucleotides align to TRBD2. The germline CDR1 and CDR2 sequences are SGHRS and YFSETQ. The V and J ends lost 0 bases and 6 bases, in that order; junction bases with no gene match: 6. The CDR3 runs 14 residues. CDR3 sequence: CASSLDWAGAEQYF. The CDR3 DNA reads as TGCGCCAGCAGCTTGGACTGGGCGGGAGCCGAGCAGTACTTC. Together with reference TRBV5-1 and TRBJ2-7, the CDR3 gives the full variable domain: KAGVTQTPRYLIKTRGQQVTLSCSPISGHRSVSWYQQTPGQGLQFLFEYFSETQRNKGNFPGRFSGRQFSNSRSEMNVSTLELGDSALYLCASSLDWAGAEQYFGPGTRLTVT.

CDR3 amino acids: CSASGRSISRNEQFF. The CDR3 nucleotides are TGCAGTGCTAGTGGCCGTTCCATCTCTCGGAATGAGCAGTTCTTC. The V and J genes are TRBV20-1 and TRBJ2-1; D ambiguous. The germline gives CDR1 DFQATT, CDR2 SNEGSKA (reference sequence). V lost 3 bases to trimming and J lost 7 bases, with 19 bases between them. The CDR3 length is 15 residues.

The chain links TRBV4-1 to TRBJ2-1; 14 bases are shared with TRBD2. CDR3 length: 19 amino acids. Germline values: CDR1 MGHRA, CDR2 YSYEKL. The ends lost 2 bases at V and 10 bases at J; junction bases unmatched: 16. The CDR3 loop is CASSQLPTGLAGGEAEQFF. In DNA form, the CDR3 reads TGCGCCAGCAGCCAACTACCGACCGGACTAGCGGGAGGAGAGGCGGAGCAGTTCTTC.

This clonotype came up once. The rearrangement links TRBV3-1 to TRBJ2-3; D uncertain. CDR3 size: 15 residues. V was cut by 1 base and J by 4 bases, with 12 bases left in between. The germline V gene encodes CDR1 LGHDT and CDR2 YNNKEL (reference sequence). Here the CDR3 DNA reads TGTGCCAGCAGCCAAGGTTGGGCAAGGGCAGATACGCAGTATTTT. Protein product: CASSQGWARADTQYF.

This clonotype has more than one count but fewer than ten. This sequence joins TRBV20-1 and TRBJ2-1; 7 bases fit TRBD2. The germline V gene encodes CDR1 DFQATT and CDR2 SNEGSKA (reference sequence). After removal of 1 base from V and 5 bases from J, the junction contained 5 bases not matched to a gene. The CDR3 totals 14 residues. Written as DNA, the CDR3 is TGCAGTGCTAGAGGAACTAGCGAGAACAATGAGCAGTTCTTC. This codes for CSARGTSENNEQFF.

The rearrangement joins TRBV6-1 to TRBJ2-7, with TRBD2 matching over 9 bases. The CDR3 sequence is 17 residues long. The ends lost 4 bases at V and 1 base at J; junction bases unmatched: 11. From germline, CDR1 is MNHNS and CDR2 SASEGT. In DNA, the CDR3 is TGTGCCAGCAGTGGGGTTTGGCGGGAGGGCCTTTCCTACGAGCAGTACTTC. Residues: CASSGVWREGLSYEQYF.

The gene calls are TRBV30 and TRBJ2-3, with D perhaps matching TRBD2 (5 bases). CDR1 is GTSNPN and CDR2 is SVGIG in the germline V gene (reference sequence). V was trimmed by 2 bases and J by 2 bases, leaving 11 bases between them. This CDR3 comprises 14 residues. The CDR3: CAWSQTKITDTQYF. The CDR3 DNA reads TGTGCCTGGAGTCAGACTAAAATCACAGATACGCAGTATTTT.

The CDR3 DNA reads as TGTGCCAGCAGCGCCGCGGGGACCTACGAGCAGTACTTC. It translates to CASSAAGTYEQYF. This chain connects TRBV28 to TRBJ2-7; tentative D call: TRBD2 (6 bases). Germline V CDR1 and CDR2: MDHEN, SYDVKM. Trimming cost V 6 bases and J 2 bases, with 11 bases left between them. CDR3 length equals 13 residues.

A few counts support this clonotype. CDR3 sequence: CASSLFAGTGYEQYF. The CDR3 bases are TGTGCCAGCAGCTTATTCGCCGGGACAGGCTACGAGCAGTACTTC. The rearrangement joins TRBV7-2 to TRBJ2-4; 8 positions match TRBD1. The end of the DNA fits TRBJ2-7 better, so the J call may be wrong. The CDR3 covers 15 residues. Germline V gene sequence: CDR1 SGHTA, CDR2 FQGNSA.